These T cell receptor beta chains were read from a single sample in a study of OX40 agonist ivuxolimab in advanced cancers. The assay was immunoSEQ multiplex PCR, and TCRdb's table has in-frame clones only and misses some. The sample carries around 95,000 clones, 93% recorded once. Material: CD4+ or CD8+ T cells sorted from blood, obtained in a trial of the OX40 agonist ivuxolimab. Receptors originate from an adult with an advanced solid tumor such as melanoma, head and neck, liver or kidney cancer. Each CDR3 is given with its conserved first and last residue. D genes are given only for firm matches.

D gene | J gene | V gene | CDR3 protein
. | TRBJ1-5 | TRBV7-2 | CASSFSDGPRHF
. | TRBJ1-1 | TRBV4-1 | CASSRGLDTEAFF
. | TRBJ2-4 | TRBV6-5 | CASSYSRGVAKNIQYF
TRBD1 | TRBJ1-2 | TRBV2 | CASRLGQGSYGYTF
. | TRBJ1-1 | TRBV19 | CASTQGPTPYMNTEAFF
. | . | TRBV6-1 | CASSGRYEQYF
. | TRBJ2-1 | TRBV7-9 | CATQSQGGTLHEQFF
. | TRBJ1-2 | TRBV28 | CASSFAALYGYTF
. | TRBJ1-1 | TRBV4-1 | CASSQAGVRAFF
. | TRBJ1-1 | TRBV4-3 | CASSQAWNTEAFF
TRBD1 | TRBJ1-1 | TRBV5-1 | CASSPLPTGKTEAFF
. | TRBJ2-1 | TRBV5-1 | CASSLAGVVSYNEQFF
TRBD2 | TRBJ2-3 | TRBV18 | CASSQPGLATDTQYF
. | TRBJ1-5 | TRBV4-1 | CASSQEPLGRQPQHF
TRBD1 | TRBJ1-5 | TRBV28 | CASSLSGQGGQPQHF
. | TRBJ2-3 | TRBV7-2 | CASSPRLTTDTQYF
. | TRBJ2-3 | TRBV19 | CASSKSPYTDTQYF
. | TRBJ2-3 | TRBV7-3 | CASSLTLSSDTQYF
. | TRBJ2-3 | TRBV18 | CASSPLTHTDTQYF
. | TRBJ2-3 | TRBV2 | CAIGGGTTSTDTQYF
. | TRBJ2-1 | TRBV14 | CASSQTIPSEQFF
. | TRBJ1-1 | TRBV5-4 | CASSLDTNTEAFF
. | TRBJ1-1 | TRBV5-4 | CASSVPRGNTEAFF
. | TRBJ1-1 | TRBV5-4 | CASSLGLVNTEAFF
TRBD2 | TRBJ2-3 | TRBV4-2 | CASSQAPSGGESTDTQYF
TRBD2 | TRBJ2-1 | TRBV6-1 | CASSEASAGGNEQFF
. | TRBJ2-5 | TRBV5-6 | CASSGRGGETQYF
. | TRBJ1-2 | TRBV5-5 | CASHLRNAVTANYGYTF
. | TRBJ2-3 | TRBV6-5 | CASSRGRGTDTQYF
TRBD1 | TRBJ1-2 | TRBV10-3 | CAIPGDRATNYGYTF
. | TRBJ1-2 | TRBV30 | CATGLKTANYGYTF
TRBD1 | TRBJ1-2 | TRBV7-8 | CASSRRTGVNYGYTF
. | TRBJ1-5 | TRBV19 | CASSMVRQPQHF
. | TRBJ2-1 | TRBV6-6 | CASSAYNEQFF
. | TRBJ2-3 | TRBV27 | CASNPDYWSDTQYF
. | TRBJ2-3 | TRBV30 | CAWGPGATDTQYF
. | TRBJ1-5 | TRBV7-9 | CASTGDGHQPQHF
. | TRBJ1-3 | TRBV4-1 | CASSQLVLPSGNTIYF
. | TRBJ2-1 | TRBV11-2 | CASSFQSPYNEQFF
TRBD2 | TRBJ2-1 | TRBV6-6 | CASSYTSGGVGFF
. | TRBJ1-6 | TRBV30 | CAWSRLPLHF
. | TRBJ1-5 | TRBV5-1 | CASSPQPNQPQHF
. | TRBJ1-3 | TRBV30 | CAWSVGRPSGNTIYF
TRBD2 | TRBJ2-3 | TRBV4-3 | CASSLRLAGDGDTQYF
. | TRBJ1-2 | TRBV21-1 | CASSKARTGTGYNYGYTF
TRBD1 | TRBJ2-7 | TRBV7-2 | CASSLEGTGDYEQYF
. | TRBJ2-1 | TRBV30 | CAWSRGKYNEQFF
. | TRBJ2-7 | TRBV20-1 | CSARQGYEQYF
TRBD1 | TRBJ2-2 | TRBV5-5 | CASSLRTGGFRELFF
TRBD1 | TRBJ1-6 | TRBV10-3 | CAISRQGINSPLHF
. | TRBJ1-6 | TRBV19 | CASSIFHGQGDYNSPLHF
. | TRBJ1-6 | TRBV30 | CAWRRTRVTGGSYNSPLHF
. | TRBJ1-2 | TRBV5-1 | CASRTDRGSRGYTF
. | TRBJ2-5 | TRBV9 | CASSVTEGETQYF
. | TRBJ1-2 | TRBV28 | CASSSAGTTNYGYTF
. | TRBJ2-5 | TRBV15 | CATSRAAQGWETQYF
. | TRBJ2-1 | TRBV11-2 | CASSLALEGEQFF
. | TRBJ2-7 | TRBV4-1 | CASSQEAARVVSYEQYF